This T cell receptor beta chain came from a study of OX40 agonist ivuxolimab in advanced cancers. Study-level background: It was ivuxolimab, an agonistic anti-OX40 (CD134) antibody, that patients were treated with. People who had prior anti-PD-1, anti-PD-L1 or anti-CTLA-4 therapy could take part, and roughly 40% had some.

Here immunoSEQ multiplex PCR was the method, and the copy in TCRdb shows in-frame clones only, minus some. This sample has 65,000 to 75,000 clones, with 75% to 90% found just once. A word on this clone: What it binds is not known.

Patients with autoimmune history or systemic immunosuppression were excluded. Findings of the study overall: Normalized T-cell clonal expansion was also low in a subset of nonresponders.

Unmatched junction bases numbered 13, after V lost 2 bases and J lost 6 bases. CDR1 and CDR2 from the germline V gene are SGHNT and YYREEE (reference sequence). The CDR3 is 16 amino acids. The chain combines TRBV5-4 with TRBJ1-1; 7 nucleotides match TRBD1. The sequenced sample was CD4+ or CD8+ T cells sorted from blood, obtained in a trial of the OX40 agonist ivuxolimab. The sequence was obtained from an adult with an advanced solid tumor such as melanoma, head and neck, liver or kidney cancer. CDR3 nucleotides: TGTGCCAGCAGCTTATCAGGGGGTTTGGGGGAACCTGAAGCTTTCTTT. It translates to CASSLSGGLGEPEAFF. The full variable domain, completed using reference TRBV5-4 and TRBJ1-1, is ETGVTQSPTHLIKTRGQQVTLRCSSQSGHNTVSWYQQALGQGPQFIFQYYREEENGRGNFPPRFSGLQFPNYSSELNVNALELDDSALYLCASSLSGGLGEPEAFFGQGTRLTVV.